One and the same sample provided the 20 T cell receptor beta chains below, sequenced in a study of T cell changes during pregnancy in multiple sclerosis. Using immunoSEQ multiplex PCR, the repertoire was profiled, and TCRdb retains in-frame clones only, with some absent. The repertoire includes roughly 100,000 clones, 80% to 95% of them detected once, and approximately 1.5% sits in the top ten. The specimen was peripheral blood, collected after pregnancy. The receptors were gathered from a female donor with multiple sclerosis, enrolled in a pregnancy study.

This chain uses TRBV19 with TRBJ2-2; 8 bases align to TRBD1. With V trimmed by 7 bases and J by 5 bases, 9 bases remained unmatched. This CDR3 is 15 amino acids long. CDR1 and CDR2 from the germline V gene are LNHDA and SQIVND (reference sequence). The CDR3 DNA sequence: TGTGCCAGTAATGCTGCAGGGGGCCTGACCGGGGAGCTGTTTTTT. This encodes CASNAAGGLTGELFF.

This clone has a single count. The CDR3 nucleotides read TGTGCCACCAGCAGCCGAGGGCCGGGATTCTTATTGTTTTTT. It codes for CATSSRGPGFLLFF. The rearrangement links TRBV15 to TRBJ1-4; D remains ambiguous. V lost 3 bases and J 15 bases, leaving 20 bases between the germline ends. The CDR3 has 14 residues. CDR1 and CDR2 (germline): LNHNV, YYDKDF (reference sequence). Looking up the rest from reference TRBV15 and TRBJ1-4 gives the full variable domain: DAMVIQNPRYQVTQFGKPVTLSCSQTLNHNVMYWYQQKSSQAPKLLFHYYDKDFNNEADTPDNFQSRRPNTSFCFLDIRSPGLGDTAMYLCATSSRGPGFLLFFGSGTQLSVL.

The DNA of the CDR3 is TGTGCCAGCAGTAAGCAGTCCAGGGCAGATACGCAGTATTTT. Protein sequence: CASSKQSRADTQYF. The gene calls are TRBV28 and TRBJ2-3, with TRBD1 as a possible D gene (5 bases). CDR1 and CDR2 (germline): MDHEN, SYDVKM. V was cut by 5 bases and J by 4 bases, with 13 bases left in between. The CDR3 runs to 14 residues.

The chain combines TRBV5-4 with TRBJ1-2; 8 positions agree with TRBD1. From germline, CDR1 is SGHNT and CDR2 YYREEE (reference sequence). The ends lost 4 bases at V and 7 bases at J; junction bases unmatched: 9. This CDR3 has 14 residues. The CDR3 loop is CASSRQGAPAGYTF. CDR3 DNA sequence: TGTGCCAGCAGCCGGCAGGGGGCGCCAGCTGGCTACACCTTC.

This clone has only one observation. The chain recombines TRBV15 with TRBJ2-1; 8 positions agree with TRBD2. The V gene's germline CDR1 is LNHNV and CDR2 YYDKDF (reference sequence). The CDR3 has 18 residues. The V gene end was trimmed by 0 bases and the J gene end by 2 bases; junction bases not matched to a gene: 9. The chain's CDR3 is CATSRDPHGRGTYNEQFF. In nucleotides, the CDR3 is TGTGCCACCAGCAGAGATCCCCACGGGAGGGGTACCTACAATGAGCAGTTCTTC. Full variable domain (missing parts from reference TRBV15 and TRBJ2-1): DAMVIQNPRYQVTQFGKPVTLSCSQTLNHNVMYWYQQKSSQAPKLLFHYYDKDFNNEADTPDNFQSRRPNTSFCFLDIRSPGLGDTAMYLCATSRDPHGRGTYNEQFFGPGTRLTVL.

The V and J genes are TRBV13 and TRBJ2-7; weak D call: TRBD1 (5 bases). The germline V gene encodes CDR1 PRHDT and CDR2 FYEKMQ (reference sequence). The CDR3 extends over 14 amino acids. V lost 0 bases to trimming and J lost 1 base, with 7 bases between them. The CDR3 coding sequence is TGTGCCAGCAGCTTAGGGGGGCTATCCTACGAGCAGTACTTC. Protein: CASSLGGLSYEQYF. Full variable domain (outside the CDR3, taken from reference TRBV13 and TRBJ2-7): AAGVIQSPRHLIKEKRETATLKCYPIPRHDTVYWYQQGPGQDPQFLISFYEKMQSDKGSIPDRFSAQQFSDYHSELNMSSLELGDSALYFCASSLGGLSYEQYFGPGTRLTVT.

The chain combines TRBV5-1 with TRBJ2-1; 11 nucleotides agree with TRBD1. This CDR3 region has 14 residues. Germline-derived CDR1 and CDR2 are SGHRS and YFSETQ. V gave up 5 bases and J gave up 8 bases; unmatched junction bases: 6. The CDR3 sequence: CASRWTGGQHEQFF. CDR3 bases: TGCGCCAGCAGATGGACAGGGGGCCAACATGAGCAGTTCTTC.

V is TRBV6-5 and J is TRBJ1-2; no clear D gene. Trimming took 2 bases from V and 8 from J, leaving 18 bases between them. The CDR3 totals 15 residues. Germline CDR1 is MNHEY and CDR2 is SVGAGI. CDR3 DNA: TGTGCCAGCAGTTACACTTGGGGAGGGCTGGGGGGCTACACCTTC. The encoded protein is CASSYTWGGLGGYTF.

The chain employs TRBV19 and TRBJ2-1; perhaps TRBD1 as D (6 bases). The germline CDR1 and CDR2 sequences are LNHDA and SQIVND (reference sequence). CDR3 length equals 14 residues. Trimming left V 3 bases short and J 9 bases short, with 15 bases between. The CDR3 DNA reads as TGTGCCAGTAGTATCCAGGGGATCGTATCTGAGCAGTTCTTC. As protein: CASSIQGIVSEQFF.

J is TRBJ1-1 and V is TRBV5-6; no clear D gene. Germline CDR1 is SGHDT and CDR2 is YYEEEE. Trimming left V 1 base short and J 5 bases short, with 6 bases between. This CDR3 region has 12 residues. The CDR3 DNA reads as TGTGCCAGCAGCTTGTGGAGAACTGAAGCTTTCTTT. This encodes CASSLWRTEAFF. Based on the CDR3 plus reference TRBV5-6 and TRBJ1-1, the full variable domain is DAGVTQSPTHLIKTRGQQVTLRCSPKSGHDTVSWYQQALGQGPQFIFQYYEEEERQRGNFPDRFSGHQFPNYSSELNVNALLLGDSALYLCASSLWRTEAFFGQGTRLTVV.

The rearrangement links TRBV2 to TRBJ2-7; 9 bases align to TRBD1. CDR1 SNHLY and CDR2 FYNNEI come from the germline V gene. The V and J ends lost 6 bases and 7 bases, in that order; junction bases with no gene match: 7. The CDR3 extends over 13 amino acids. Written as DNA, the CDR3 is TGTGCCAGCAGCAGGGGACAGGGAGGGGAGCAGTACTTC. Translation: CASSRGQGGEQYF.

The chain employs TRBV6-4 and TRBJ2-1; TRBD2 aligns across 7 bases. CDR1 is MRHNA, CDR2 SNTAGT, per germline. The CDR3 has 15 amino acids. V was clipped by 0 bases and J by 6 bases; unmatched bases: 5. The CDR3 here is CASSDSAGVVNEQFF. For the CDR3, the DNA is TGTGCCAGCAGTGACTCTGCGGGAGTTGTCAATGAGCAGTTCTTC.

The genes are TRBV6-1 and TRBJ2-7, with a weak D call TRBD2 (5 bases). Trimming left V 7 bases short and J 6 bases short, with 19 bases between. Per the germline V gene, CDR1 is MNHNS and CDR2 is SASEGT. The CDR3 covers 14 residues. CDR3 nucleotide sequence: TGTGCCAGCAATTCCCCTCCCCGGGGATCCGAGCAGTACTTC. It codes for CASNSPPRGSEQYF.

The chain links TRBV6-4 to TRBJ2-1, with 8 positions matching TRBD2. J was trimmed by 9 bases and V by 3 bases; bases with no gene match: 4. The CDR3 has 13 residues. Germline V gene sequence: CDR1 MRHNA, CDR2 SNTAGT. The DNA of the CDR3 is TGTGCCAGCAGTGAAATTAGCGGGGCTGAGCAGTTCTTC. This translates into CASSEISGAEQFF.

This sequence joins TRBV5-1 and TRBJ2-6, with D maybe TRBD2 (7 bases). This CDR3 contains 19 residues. In germline, CDR1 is SGHRS, CDR2 YFSETQ. The V end was cut by 0 bases, the J end by 0 bases, with 16 bases between. In DNA, the CDR3 is TGCGCCAGCAGCTTGGCTCGGGGGGCACTCCTCTCTGGGGCCAACGTCCTGACTTTC. This translates into CASSLARGALLSGANVLTF.

V is TRBV5-1 and J is TRBJ2-1, with 7 bases aligning to TRBD2. This CDR3 contains 19 residues. V lost 4 bases and J lost 0; bases outside the gene matches: 16. Looked up from germline, CDR1 is SGHRS and CDR2 is YFSETQ. The CDR3 nucleotides read TGCGCCAGCAGCGCTCTAGCGGACTTCTTCCAAAGCTCCTACAATGAGCAGTTCTTC. This codes for CASSALADFFQSSYNEQFF.

This chain connects TRBV5-1 to TRBJ1-2; 7 bases are a match to TRBD1. V lost 2 bases, J lost 8 bases, and 6 bases stayed unmatched. The CDR3 is made up of 13 amino acids. Germline V gives CDR1 SGHRS, CDR2 YFSETQ. Here the CDR3 DNA reads TGCGCCAGCAGCTTCCAACAGGGGAGCGGCTACACCTTC. Amino acid sequence: CASSFQQGSGYTF. Based on the CDR3 plus reference TRBV5-1 and TRBJ1-2, the full variable domain is KAGVTQTPRYLIKTRGQQVTLSCSPISGHRSVSWYQQTPGQGLQFLFEYFSETQRNKGNFPGRFSGRQFSNSRSEMNVSTLELGDSALYLCASSFQQGSGYTFGSGTRLTVV.

The chain couples TRBV4-1 to TRBJ2-2; 8 bases fit TRBD2. The CDR3 sequence is 15 residues long. Germline V gene lookup returns CDR1 MGHRA and CDR2 YSYEKL. V was clipped by 3 bases and J by 3 bases; unmatched bases: 3. The CDR3 sequence: CASSHGTRDTGELFF. The DNA for the CDR3 is TGCGCCAGCAGCCACGGGACTAGGGACACCGGGGAGCTGTTTTTT.

V and J are TRBV2 and TRBJ1-1; D might be TRBD1 (6 bases). Germline values: CDR1 SNHLY, CDR2 FYNNEI. This CDR3 is 14 amino acids long. V shed 6 bases and J shed 1 base, with 12 bases lying between them. In DNA, the CDR3 is TGTGCCAGCAGATCAGGGGAAGGGAACACTGAAGCTTTCTTT. This sequence encodes CASRSGEGNTEAFF.

The V gene is TRBV7-9, the J gene TRBJ1-6; 7 nucleotides match TRBD1. Germline CDR1 SEHNR, CDR2 FQNEAQ (reference sequence). V was clipped by 2 bases and J by 6 bases; unmatched bases: 10. This CDR3 has 17 residues. The CDR3 DNA reads TGTGCCAGCAGCTTACCTCCGGGACAGCCTTCTAATTCACCCCTCCACTTT. It codes for CASSLPPGQPSNSPLHF.